The 2 T cell receptor beta chains listed next were all sequenced from one sample in a study of beta chain features in type 1 diabetes. Expressed TCRB transcripts got sequenced, as all isolated RNA was reverse transcribed. Assay used: immunoSEQ multiplex PCR; TCRdb lists only in-frame clones, some missing. The sample has under 950,000 clones; roughly a sixth are singletons. Sequencing input: naive CD4+ T cells from blood. The receptors were sampled from a woman aged 18-29 years in good health.

This chain joins TRBV9 and TRBJ2-2; D not resolved. With 2 bases removed from V and 4 bases from J, the gap between germline ends came to 9 bases. The CDR3 runs 14 residues. Germline CDR1 SGDLS, CDR2 YYNGEE. Written as DNA, the CDR3 is TGTGCCAGCAGCGTCTCGCTTAGCACCGGGGAGCTGTTTTTT. This encodes CASSVSLSTGELFF. Full variable domain (missing parts from reference TRBV9 and TRBJ2-2): DSGVTQTPKHLITATGQRVTLRCSPRSGDLSVYWYQQSLDQGLQFLIQYYNGEERAKGNILERFSAQQFPDLHSELNLSSLELGDSALYFCASSVSLSTGELFFGEGSRLTVL.

The chain has TRBV6-1 and TRBJ1-2; D remains unclear. The CDR3 length is 15 residues. The germline V gene has CDR1 MNHNS and CDR2 SASEGT. V was clipped by 2 bases and J by 6 bases, with 16 bases between them. CDR3 coding DNA: TGTGCCAGCAGTGAATCTTGGTACAGCCCTGATGGCTACACCTTC. Protein product: CASSESWYSPDGYTF.